The sequence of this T cell receptor beta chain was determined in a study of CD8 T cells in ankylosing spondylitis. Quantitative molecular-barcoded 5'-RACE generated the TCR beta libraries. From the 5' RACE reads, TCRdb called clonotypes with MiXCR, one entry per CDR3 protein. This sample has about 840,000 distinct CDR3 sequences; about 12% occur once, and the top ten carry under 0.6%. The CDR3 sequence is 14 residues long. Trimming pared 0 bases from V and 7 bases from J, leaving 13 bases between. Looked up from germline, CDR1 is SGDLS and CDR2 is YYNGEE. General study results and limits: The study identified a TCR beta motif of roughly eight highly homologous variants that appeared characteristic of ankylosing spondylitis blood. Prior work had noted some motif variants in reactive arthritis blood and synovial fluid. In peripheral blood, disease-linked CD8+ clones occurred at relatively low frequencies. As reported, disease-linked clones showed significant enrichment in matched ankylosing spondylitis synovial fluid.

This clonotype appeared a few times. Antigen specificity is unknown. The sample was blood, either unsorted or a sorted T cell fraction (not recorded which). The J gene is TRBJ1-1, the V gene TRBV9, with D perhaps TRBD1 (5 bases). This receptor was identified in a male donor with ankylosing spondylitis. CDR3 nucleotides: TGTGCCAGCAGCGTAGATCAGGGATGGGGTGAAGCTTTCTTT. Translating it yields CASSVDQGWGEAFF.